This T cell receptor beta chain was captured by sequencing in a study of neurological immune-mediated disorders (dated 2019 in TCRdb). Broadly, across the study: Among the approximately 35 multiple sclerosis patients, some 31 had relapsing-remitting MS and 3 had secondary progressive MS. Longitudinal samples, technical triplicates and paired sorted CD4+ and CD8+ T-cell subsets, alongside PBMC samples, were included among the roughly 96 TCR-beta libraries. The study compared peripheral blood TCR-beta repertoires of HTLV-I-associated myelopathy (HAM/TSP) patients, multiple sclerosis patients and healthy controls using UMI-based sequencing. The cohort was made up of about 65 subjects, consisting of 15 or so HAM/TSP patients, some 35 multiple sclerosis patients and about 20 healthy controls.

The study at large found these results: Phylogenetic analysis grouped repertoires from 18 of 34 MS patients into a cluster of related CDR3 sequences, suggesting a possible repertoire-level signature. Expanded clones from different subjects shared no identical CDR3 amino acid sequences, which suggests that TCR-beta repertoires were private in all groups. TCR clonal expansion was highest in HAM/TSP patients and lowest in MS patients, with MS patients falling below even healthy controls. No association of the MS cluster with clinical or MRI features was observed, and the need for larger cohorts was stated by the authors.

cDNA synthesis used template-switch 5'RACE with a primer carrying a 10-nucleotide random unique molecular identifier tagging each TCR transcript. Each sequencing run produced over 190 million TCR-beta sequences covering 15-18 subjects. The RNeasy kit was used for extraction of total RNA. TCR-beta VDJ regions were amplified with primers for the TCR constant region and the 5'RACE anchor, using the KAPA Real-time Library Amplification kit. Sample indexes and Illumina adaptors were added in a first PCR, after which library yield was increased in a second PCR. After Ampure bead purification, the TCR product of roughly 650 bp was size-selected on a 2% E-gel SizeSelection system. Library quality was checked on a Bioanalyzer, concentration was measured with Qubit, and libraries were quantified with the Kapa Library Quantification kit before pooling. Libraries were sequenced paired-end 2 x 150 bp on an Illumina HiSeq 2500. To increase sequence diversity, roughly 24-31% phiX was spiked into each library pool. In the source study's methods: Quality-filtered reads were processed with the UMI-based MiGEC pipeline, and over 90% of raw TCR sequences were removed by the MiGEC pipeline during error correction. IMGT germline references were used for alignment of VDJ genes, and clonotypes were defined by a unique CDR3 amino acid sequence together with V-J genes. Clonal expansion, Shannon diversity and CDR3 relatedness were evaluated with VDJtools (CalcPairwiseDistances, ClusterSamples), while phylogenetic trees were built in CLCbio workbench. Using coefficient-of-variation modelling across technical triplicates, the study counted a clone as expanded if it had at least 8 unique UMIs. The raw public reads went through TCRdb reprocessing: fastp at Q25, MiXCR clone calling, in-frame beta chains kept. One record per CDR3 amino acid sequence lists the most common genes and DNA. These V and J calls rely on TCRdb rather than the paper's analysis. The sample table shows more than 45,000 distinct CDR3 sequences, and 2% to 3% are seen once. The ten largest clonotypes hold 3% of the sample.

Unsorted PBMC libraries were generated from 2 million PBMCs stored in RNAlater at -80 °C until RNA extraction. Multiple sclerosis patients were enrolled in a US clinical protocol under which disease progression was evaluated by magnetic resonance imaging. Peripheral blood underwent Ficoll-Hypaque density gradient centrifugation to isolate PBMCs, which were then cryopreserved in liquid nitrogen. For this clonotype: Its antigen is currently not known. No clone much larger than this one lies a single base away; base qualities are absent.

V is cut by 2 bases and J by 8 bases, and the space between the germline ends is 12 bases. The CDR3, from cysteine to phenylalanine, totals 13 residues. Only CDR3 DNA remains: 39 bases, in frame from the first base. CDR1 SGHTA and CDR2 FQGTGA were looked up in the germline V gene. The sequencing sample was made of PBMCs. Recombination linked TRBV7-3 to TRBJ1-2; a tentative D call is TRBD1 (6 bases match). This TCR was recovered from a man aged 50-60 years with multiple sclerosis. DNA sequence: TGTGCCAGCAGCTTAGGGGGCCTAGGGGGCTACACCTTC. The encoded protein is CASSLGGLGGYTF. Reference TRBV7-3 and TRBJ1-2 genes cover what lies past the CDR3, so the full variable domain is GAGVSQTPSNKVTEKGKYVELRCDPISGHTALYWYRQSLGQGPEFLIYFQGTGAADDSGLPNDRFFAVRPEGSVSTLKIQRTERGDSAVYLCASSLGGLGGYTFGSGTRLTVV.